These T cell receptor beta chains were read from a single sample in a study of T cells in Graves' hyperthyroidism and ophthalmopathy. TCRdb reprocessed the multiplex PCR reads via MiXCR and lists one record per CDR3 protein. The table lists a few hundred thousand distinct CDR3 sequences, 20% to 30% of them singletons. Specimen: blood. The receptors were sampled from a man between 45 and 60 years old with Graves' hyperthyroidism. CDR3s include the opening cysteine and the closing phenylalanine or tryptophan. The order of the fields is J gene, D gene, clone size, V gene, CDR3 protein, CDR3 DNA. A D gene is named only where the DNA matches it firmly. Size values are once, few and many counts, or a class for expanded clones, and some rows have none.

J: TRBJ2-2
D: NA
size: NA
V: TRBV3-1
CDR3: CASSPWFGTSNTGELFF
DNA: TGTGCCAGCAGCCCCTGGTTTGGGACTTCGAACACCGGGGAGCTGTTTTTT

J: TRBJ2-7
D: NA
size: NA
V: TRBV24-1
CDR3: CATSDQSHEQYF
DNA: TGTGCCACCAGTGACCAGAGCCACGAGCAGTACTTC

J: TRBJ1-3
D: NA
size: NA
V: TRBV11-3
CDR3: CASSLDQANTIYF
DNA: TGTGCCAGCAGCTTAGATCAAGCAAACACCATATATTTT

J: TRBJ1-2
D: TRBD1
size: few
V: TRBV18
CDR3: CASSPGDSNYGYTF
DNA: TGTGCCAGCTCACCAGGGGACAGCAACTATGGCTACACCTTC

J: TRBJ1-5
D: NA
size: NA
V: TRBV7-3
CDR3: CASSPSPSNQPQHF
DNA: TGTGCCAGCAGCCCGTCTCCCAGCAATCAGCCCCAGCATTTT

J: TRBJ2-1
D: TRBD2
size: many
V: TRBV10-3
CDR3: CAISESSGRNEQFF
DNA: TGTGCCATCAGTGAATCGAGCGGGAGGAATGAGCAGTTCTTC

J: TRBJ1-3
D: NA
size: few
V: TRBV2
CDR3: CASNGNSGNTIYF
DNA: TGTGCCAGCAACGGAAACTCTGGAAACACCATATATTTT

J: TRBJ2-1
D: NA
size: NA
V: TRBV5-6
CDR3: CASSGQGSSYNEQFF
DNA: TGTGCCAGCAGCGGGCAGGGGAGCTCCTACAATGAGCAGTTCTTC

J: TRBJ2-7
D: NA
size: few
V: TRBV20-1
CDR3: CSASGSGRGYEQYF
DNA: TGCAGTGCTAGTGGGTCAGGACGAGGCTACGAGCAGTACTTC

J: TRBJ2-7
D: NA
size: few
V: TRBV10-1
CDR3: CASSDRRTGEQYF
DNA: TGCGCCAGCAGTGACCGACGGACCGGTGAGCAGTACTTC

J: TRBJ1-6
D: NA
size: few
V: TRBV20-1
CDR3: CSARDAQGNYNSPLHF
DNA: TGCAGTGCTAGAGATGCCCAGGGGAATTATAATTCACCCCTCCACTTT

J: TRBJ2-3
D: NA
size: many
V: TRBV12-3/TRBV12-4
CDR3: CASSLGSNADTQYF
DNA: TGTGCCAGCAGTTTGGGTAGTAATGCAGATACGCAGTATTTT

J: TRBJ1-1
D: NA
size: many
V: TRBV2
CDR3: CASSVGMNTEAFF
DNA: TGTGCCAGCAGTGTGGGGATGAACACTGAAGCTTTCTTT

J: TRBJ2-1
D: TRBD2
size: many
V: TRBV6-1
CDR3: CASSYGGNEQFF
DNA: TGTGCCAGCAGTTACGGGGGGAATGAGCAGTTCTTC

J: TRBJ1-2
D: NA
size: NA
V: TRBV28
CDR3: CASSLNSPPRVGYTF
DNA: TGTGCCAGCAGTTTAAACTCACCCCCCAGGGTTGGCTACACCTTC

J: TRBJ1-5
D: NA
size: many
V: TRBV6-2/TRBV6-3
CDR3: CASSWGSYQPQHF
DNA: TGTGCCAGCAGTTGGGGGTCCTATCAGCCCCAGCATTTT

J: TRBJ2-7
D: NA
size: many
V: TRBV28
CDR3: CASSPTGFSYEQYF
DNA: TGTGCCAGCAGCCCTACGGGGTTCAGCTACGAGCAGTACTTC

J: TRBJ2-7
D: TRBD2
size: few
V: TRBV7-8
CDR3: CASSGRAGLDLYEQYF
DNA: TGTGCCAGCAGCGGGAGGGCTGGACTAGACCTCTACGAGCAGTACTTC

J: TRBJ1-1
D: NA
size: few
V: TRBV19
CDR3: CASSLRREMNTEAFF
DNA: TGTGCCAGTAGTCTACGACGGGAGATGAACACTGAAGCTTTCTTT

J: TRBJ2-1
D: TRBD2
size: NA
V: TRBV9
CDR3: CASNPGLAGGPHYNEQFF
DNA: TGTGCCAGCAACCCGGGACTAGCGGGAGGGCCTCACTACAATGAGCAGTTCTTC

J: TRBJ1-1
D: NA
size: many
V: TRBV28
CDR3: CASRSGRTNTEAFF
DNA: TGTGCCAGCAGGTCGGGACGGACGAACACTGAAGCTTTCTTT

J: TRBJ2-1
D: TRBD1
size: once
V: TRBV12-5
CDR3: CASGQPGQGNSYNEQFF
DNA: TGTGCTAGTGGTCAGCCGGGACAGGGGAACTCCTACAATGAGCAGTTCTTC

J: TRBJ1-5
D: NA
size: few
V: TRBV6-1
CDR3: CASSPPRAGWGNQPQHF
DNA: TGTGCCAGCAGCCCCCCCAGGGCGGGATGGGGCAATCAGCCCCAGCATTTT

J: TRBJ2-1
D: TRBD2
size: many
V: TRBV7-3
CDR3: CASSPRGREWAYNEQFF
DNA: TGTGCCAGCAGCCCTCGAGGGCGGGAGTGGGCCTACAATGAGCAGTTCTTC

J: TRBJ1-6
D: TRBD1
size: few
V: TRBV30
CDR3: CAWSRDRGPPLHF
DNA: TGTGCCTGGAGTCGGGACAGGGGTCCACCCCTCCACTTT

J: TRBJ2-3
D: NA
size: many
V: TRBV6-1
CDR3: CASCNTHGVLTDTQYF
DNA: TGTGCCAGCTGTAATACCCACGGGGTTTTGACAGATACGCAGTATTTT

J: TRBJ1-1
D: NA
size: few
V: TRBV28
CDR3: CASSLGRADTEAFF
DNA: TGTGCCAGCAGTCTCGGCAGGGCGGACACTGAAGCTTTCTTT

J: TRBJ2-7
D: NA
size: many
V: TRBV11-2
CDR3: CASSRGDTSYEQYF
DNA: TGTGCCAGCAGCCGCGGGGACACGTCCTACGAGCAGTACTTC

J: TRBJ2-1
D: NA
size: many
V: TRBV7-8
CDR3: CASSTWTAYNEQFF
DNA: TGTGCCAGCAGCACTTGGACAGCCTACAATGAGCAGTTCTTC

J: TRBJ2-5
D: NA
size: few
V: TRBV3-1
CDR3: CASSWGVEETQYF
DNA: TGTGCCAGCAGCTGGGGGGTAGAAGAGACCCAGTACTTC

J: TRBJ2-3
D: TRBD1
size: few
V: TRBV6-1
CDR3: CASSRDRGADTQYF
DNA: TGTGCCAGCAGTCGGGACAGGGGAGCAGATACGCAGTATTTT

J: TRBJ2-2
D: TRBD2
size: NA
V: TRBV28
CDR3: CASSASGSGLSGELFF
DNA: TGTGCCAGCAGTGCCAGCGGGAGCGGTTTGTCCGGGGAGCTGTTTTTT

J: TRBJ2-2
D: TRBD2
size: many
V: TRBV2
CDR3: CASSVASGYTGELFF
DNA: TGTGCCAGCAGTGTCGCTAGCGGATACACCGGGGAGCTGTTTTTT

J: TRBJ2-1
D: NA
size: NA
V: TRBV11-2
CDR3: CASSLGVSEQFF
DNA: TGTGCCAGCAGCTTAGGCGTCAGTGAGCAGTTCTTC

J: TRBJ2-3
D: NA
size: many
V: TRBV11-2
CDR3: CASSPNLGLGTDTQYF
DNA: TGTGCCAGCAGCCCGAACCTTGGTCTGGGCACAGATACGCAGTATTTT

J: TRBJ2-1
D: NA
size: NA
V: TRBV2
CDR3: CASSEERGWEQFF
DNA: TGTGCCAGCAGTGAGGAAAGGGGATGGGAGCAGTTCTTC

J: TRBJ1-2
D: NA
size: few
V: TRBV29-1
CDR3: CSVELGRSGYTF
DNA: TGCAGCGTTGAATTGGGGAGAAGTGGCTACACCTTC

J: TRBJ1-2
D: NA
size: few
V: TRBV10-3
CDR3: CAIHPDALRNYGYTF
DNA: TGTGCCATCCACCCCGACGCCCTCAGGAACTATGGCTACACCTTC

J: TRBJ2-7
D: TRBD2
size: NA
V: TRBV6-5
CDR3: CASSYEAGSRYEQYF
DNA: TGTGCCAGCAGTTACGAAGCGGGGAGCCGCTACGAGCAGTACTTC

J: TRBJ1-4
D: NA
size: NA
V: TRBV2
CDR3: CASSAEKLFF
DNA: TGTGCCAGCAGTGCTGAAAAACTGTTTTTT